The rows below give T cell receptor beta chains drawn from one sample of a study of CD8+ T cells in alopecia areata. TCRdb keeps only in-frame clones here, not all; method: immunoSEQ multiplex PCR. The sample holds fewer than 150,000 clones; 65% to 90% are singletons and the top ten take around a quarter. Material: CD8+ T cells sorted from blood, obtained at week 4, from a patient treated with tofacitinib. The receptors originated from a human donor with alopecia areata. CDR3s include the opening cysteine and the closing phenylalanine or tryptophan. The D gene is left open where the match is weak. Expanded clones get a size class; other rows say once, few or many, or leave the size out.

clone size,D gene,V gene,J gene,CDR3 DNA,CDR3 protein
.,TRBD2,TRBV30,TRBJ2-5,TGTGCCTGGAGTGAAGCGGGGCAAGAGACCCAGTACTTC,CAWSEAGQETQYF
.,TRBD1,TRBV5-1,TRBJ2-2,TGCGCCAGCAGCTTGGCCCGGGACAGGCCCCGGGTCGGGGAGCTGTTTTTT,CASSLARDRPRVGELFF
.,.,TRBV7-6,TRBJ2-7,TGTGCCAGCAGCCCGCCCGGAGGTGAGCAGTACTTC,CASSPPGGEQYF
.,TRBD1,TRBV5-4,TRBJ2-5,TGTGCCAGCAGCTTGTCTGGGACAGGGGAAGAGACCCAGTACTTC,CASSLSGTGEETQYF
.,.,TRBV7-9,TRBJ2-7,TGTGCCAGCAGCCCACCTGAGATGCGGTCTCGAGAGCAGTACTTC,CASSPPEMRSREQYF
.,TRBD1,TRBV7-9,TRBJ1-1,TGTGCCAGCAGCTCCCCTTCACAGGGGGCGGGGTCAGCTTTCTTT,CASSSPSQGAGSAFF
.,.,TRBV7-9,TRBJ2-5,TGTGCCAGCAGGATGAAGATTGAAGAGACCCAGTACTTC,CASRMKIEETQYF
.,TRBD1,TRBV13,TRBJ1-2,TGTGCCAGCAGACTACGTGGGACAGGGGAACACTATGGCTACACCTTC,CASRLRGTGEHYGYTF
.,TRBD1,TRBV29-1,TRBJ2-1,TGCAGCGTTGAGGGGCAGGGGGCCTACAATGAGCAGTTCTTC,CSVEGQGAYNEQFF
once,TRBD2,TRBV4-1,TRBJ2-7,TGCGCCAGCAGCCATTTCGGACTAGCGTCGCGGGGCGAGCAGTACTTC,CASSHFGLASRGEQYF
.,.,TRBV5-1,TRBJ2-7,TGCGCCAGCAGCTTTTCTCCCTCCTACGAGCAGTACTTC,CASSFSPSYEQYF